The TCR beta chain under discussion was sequenced for a study of blood T cell repertoires in COVID-19 (dated by TCRdb to the early 2020s). In terms of the full investigation: Samples covering the acute and convalescent phases of COVID-19 were provided by collaborators in the United States, Italy and Spain. The prospective study material was composed of cDNA or gDNA derived from T cells, B-cell-depleted T cells, or PBMCs. Deeply sampled blood TCRbeta repertoires from subjects exposed to, actively infected with, or recovered from COVID-19 were included in the dataset. Nearly every sample came with metadata listing a de-identified subject ID, COVID-19 status, age in years and sex. The repertoires were made available in a free public database intended to serve as a resource for research on the immune response to SARS-CoV-2. The samples were drawn from the first 160 participants of the ongoing ImmuneRACE study and from roughly 1,300 subjects provided by 6 global collaborators. Where available, HLA class I and class II types were taken from metadata supplied by the sample provider and were not determined by assay-based typing.

Collaborating institutions collected whole blood in K2EDTA tubes following their own protocols. For TCRbeta analysis, collaborator samples were shipped as frozen whole blood, as isolated PBMCs, or as DNA extracted from either sample type. TCRbeta CDR3 regions were amplified from genomic DNA using the immunoSEQ Assay, a bias-controlled multiplex PCR. The authors processed their data as follows. The number of nucleated cells in each sample was estimated from the amplification of reference gene primers within the assay. To quantify the absolute abundance of each unique TCRbeta CDR3 rearrangement, sequence reads were collapsed and filtered. For each sample, productive Simpson clonality was calculated as the square root of Simpson's diversity index across productive rearrangements. The table comes from immuneACCESS by way of TCRdb, which keeps in-frame sequences with V and J called. Part of the clones is missing from these tables; in studies checked, under half for an unresolved V gene and the rest for unknown reasons. Clone size and V and J calls were adopted from that table, with D and trimming inferred from the DNA. The sample table records about 200,000 clones; more than 75% of these occur just once. The ten most abundant clones make up 5.5% to 7% of the sample.

Here is what the overall study found, with its caveats: How much clinical and demographic metadata was included differed by source and by participant, and the metadata was provided uncurated.

Remarks on this clone: Its target antigen remains unknown. No per-base quality is available; no much larger clone lies one base away.

The CDR3 measures 16 amino acids from cysteine to phenylalanine. The sequence is cut down to CDR3 DNA, 48 bases in frame from base 1. The germline V gene supplies CDR1 MNHEY and CDR2 SVGEGT. V has 6 bases trimmed and J has 4 bases trimmed; junction bases matching no gene number 11. The chain links TRBV6-2 or TRBV6-3 with TRBJ1-1; the junction holds 10 bases that match TRBD1. Sequenced sample: peripheral blood. The sequence came from an elderly man with acute or convalescent COVID-19. The CDR3 in this case is CASSLWTGGRSTEAFF. The DNA reads as follows: TGTGCCAGCAGCTTGTGGACAGGGGGGAGGTCCACTGAAGCTTTCTTT.